What follows is one T cell receptor (beta chain) and its context. Vbeta (60) and Jbeta (13) primers were used in the PCR. Profiling relied on immunoSEQ multiplex PCR, and the TCRdb table lists in-frame clones only, not all of them. The table lists around 200,000 clones, 80% of them singletons, with under 0.85% in the top ten. Trimming removed 5 bases from V and 9 bases from J; junction bases left unmatched: 13. The CDR3 totals 15 residues. Looked up from germline, CDR1 is SGHNT and CDR2 is YENEEA. The record originates from a study of cytomegalovirus exposure and HLA in healthy donors. This clonotype originated in a boy younger than 18 in good health and CMV-seronegative. Sample: PBMCs. The chain recombines TRBV11-3 with TRBJ2-1; TRBD2 matches at 7 bases. The CDR3, as DNA: TGTGCCAGCAGCCAAATAGCGGGCGAAGGTGGTGAGCAGTTCTTC. Amino acids: CASSQIAGEGGEQFF.